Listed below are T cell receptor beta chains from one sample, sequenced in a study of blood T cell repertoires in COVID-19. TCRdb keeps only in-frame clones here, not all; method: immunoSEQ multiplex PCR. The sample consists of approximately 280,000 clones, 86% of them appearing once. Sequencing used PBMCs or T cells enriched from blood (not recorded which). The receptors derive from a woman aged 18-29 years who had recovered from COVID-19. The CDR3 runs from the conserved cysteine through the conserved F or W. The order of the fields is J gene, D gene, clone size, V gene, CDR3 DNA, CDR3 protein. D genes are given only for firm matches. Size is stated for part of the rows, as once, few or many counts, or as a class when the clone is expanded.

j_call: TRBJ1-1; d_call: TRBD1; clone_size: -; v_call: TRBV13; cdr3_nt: TGTGCCAGCAGCCTGCCGGGACAGGTACTTGAAGCTTTCTTT; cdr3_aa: CASSLPGQVLEAFF
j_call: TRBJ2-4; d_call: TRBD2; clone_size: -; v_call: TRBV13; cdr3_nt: TGTGCCAGCAGCTTAGGCCGGCTAGCGGGAGACTCTGCCAAAAACATTCAGTACTTC; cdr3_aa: CASSLGRLAGDSAKNIQYF
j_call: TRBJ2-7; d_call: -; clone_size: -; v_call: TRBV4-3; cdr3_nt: TGCGCCAGCAGCCAAGGTCGGGGTTTCCCCTACGAGCAGTACTTC; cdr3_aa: CASSQGRGFPYEQYF
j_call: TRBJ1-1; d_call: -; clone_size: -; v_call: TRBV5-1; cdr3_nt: TGCGCCAGCAGCTTGGAGGGGTCTAACACTGAAGCTTTCTTT; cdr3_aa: CASSLEGSNTEAFF
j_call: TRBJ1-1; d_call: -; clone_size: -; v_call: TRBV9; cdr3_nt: TGTGCCAGCAACCAGGGCGGAGGGATGAACACTGAAGCTTTCTTT; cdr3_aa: CASNQGGGMNTEAFF
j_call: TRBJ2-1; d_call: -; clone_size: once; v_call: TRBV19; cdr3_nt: TGTGCCAGCCAGTATGGAGGGCCCTCCTACAATGAGCAGTTCTTC; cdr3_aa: CASQYGGPSYNEQFF
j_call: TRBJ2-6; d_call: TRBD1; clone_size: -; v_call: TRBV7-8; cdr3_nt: TGTGCCAGCAGCCTTACAGGGGGCTTTGGGGCCAACGTCCTGACTTTC; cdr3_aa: CASSLTGGFGANVLTF
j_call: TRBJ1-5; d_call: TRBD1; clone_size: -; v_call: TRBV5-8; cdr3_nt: TGTGCCAGCAGCCGAAGACAGGGCTATAGCAATCAGCCCCAGCATTTT; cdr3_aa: CASSRRQGYSNQPQHF
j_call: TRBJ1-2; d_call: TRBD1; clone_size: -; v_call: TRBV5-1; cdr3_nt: TGCGCCAGCAGTCGGGCCGGGACAGCGGGCTACACCTTC; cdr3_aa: CASSRAGTAGYTF
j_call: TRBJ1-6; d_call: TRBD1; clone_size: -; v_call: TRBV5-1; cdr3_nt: TGCGCCAGCAGCCCGGCGACAGGGGGATATAATTCACCCCTCCACTTT; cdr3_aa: CASSPATGGYNSPLHF
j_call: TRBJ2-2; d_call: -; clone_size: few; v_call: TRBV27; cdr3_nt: TGTGCCAGCAGTCCCCGGGCCGGGGAGCTGTTTTTT; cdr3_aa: CASSPRAGELFF
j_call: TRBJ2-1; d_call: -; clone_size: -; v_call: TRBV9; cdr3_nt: TGTGCCAGCAGCGTTTCGGGGATATCCTACAATGAGCAGTTCTTC; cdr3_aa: CASSVSGISYNEQFF
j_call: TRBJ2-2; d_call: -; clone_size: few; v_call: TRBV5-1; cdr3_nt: TGCGCCAGCAGCTTGGCCGGACTAGGGGGTACCGGGGAGCTGTTTTTT; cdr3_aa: CASSLAGLGGTGELFF
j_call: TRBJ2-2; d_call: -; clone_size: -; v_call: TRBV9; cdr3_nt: TGTGCCAGCAGCCCTGGAGAAGTCGGGGAGCTGTTTTTT; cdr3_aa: CASSPGEVGELFF
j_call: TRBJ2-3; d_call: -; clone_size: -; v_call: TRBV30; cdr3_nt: TGTGCCTGGAGTCCGGACTACCGCACAGATACGCAGTATTTT; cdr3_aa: CAWSPDYRTDTQYF
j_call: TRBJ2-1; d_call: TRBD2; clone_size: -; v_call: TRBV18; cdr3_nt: TGTGCCAGCTCACCGACGGGACTAGAAGTTCCGATGAGCTCCTACAATGAGCAGTTCTTC; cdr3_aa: CASSPTGLEVPMSSYNEQFF
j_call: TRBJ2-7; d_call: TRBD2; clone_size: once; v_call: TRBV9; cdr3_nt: TGTGCCAGCAGCGTAGAAGGAGGGAGGGCCGACGAGCAGTACTTC; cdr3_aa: CASSVEGGRADEQYF
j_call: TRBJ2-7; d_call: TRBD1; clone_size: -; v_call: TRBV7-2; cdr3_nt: TGTGCCAGCAGCTTAGTTCGGACAGGATACGAGCAGTACTTC; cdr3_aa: CASSLVRTGYEQYF
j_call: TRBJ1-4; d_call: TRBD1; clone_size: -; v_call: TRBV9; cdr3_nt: TGTGCCAGCAGCTCGAGGGCCGGGACAGGGAGGGAAAAACTGTTTTTT; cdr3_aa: CASSSRAGTGREKLFF
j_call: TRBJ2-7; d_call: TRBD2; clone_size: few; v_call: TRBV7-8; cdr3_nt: TGTGCCAGCAGCTTACTGGGTAGCGGGGTAGTGTCCTACGAGCAGTACTTC; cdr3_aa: CASSLLGSGVVSYEQYF
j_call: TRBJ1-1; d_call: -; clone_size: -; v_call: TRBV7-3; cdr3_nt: TGTGCCAGCAGTCCCCTGGGATCCCGCAGGGGAACTGAAGCTTTCTTT; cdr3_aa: CASSPLGSRRGTEAFF
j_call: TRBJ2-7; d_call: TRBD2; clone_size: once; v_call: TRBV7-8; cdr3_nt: TGTGCCAGCAGCTTACGCGGGAGGGTCGAGCAGTACTTC; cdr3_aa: CASSLRGRVEQYF
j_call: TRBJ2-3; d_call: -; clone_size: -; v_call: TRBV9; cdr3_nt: TGTGCCAGCAGCGTGGGGGCTAGGGTCGGCACAGATACGCAGTATTTT; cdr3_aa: CASSVGARVGTDTQYF
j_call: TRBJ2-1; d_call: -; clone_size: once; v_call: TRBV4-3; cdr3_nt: TGCGCCAGCAGCCAAGACCGGGACTTTTACAATGAGCAGTTCTTC; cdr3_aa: CASSQDRDFYNEQFF
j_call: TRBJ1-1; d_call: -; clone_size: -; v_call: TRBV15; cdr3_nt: TGTGCCACCAGCAGAGATAGAAATTTGAACACTGAAGCTTTCTTT; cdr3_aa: CATSRDRNLNTEAFF
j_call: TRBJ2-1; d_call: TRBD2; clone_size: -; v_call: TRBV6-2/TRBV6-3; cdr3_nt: TGTGCCAGCAGCAACGGACTAGCGGGGGGCAATGAGCAGTTCTTC; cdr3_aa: CASSNGLAGGNEQFF
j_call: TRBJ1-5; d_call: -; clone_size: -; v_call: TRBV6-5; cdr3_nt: TGTGCCAGCAGTTCGACAGTACGAAATCAGCCCCAGCATTTT; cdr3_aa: CASSSTVRNQPQHF
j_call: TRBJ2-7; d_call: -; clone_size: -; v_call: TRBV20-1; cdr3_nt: TGCAGTGCGACATTTGACGACGAGCAGTACTTC; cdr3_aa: CSATFDDEQYF
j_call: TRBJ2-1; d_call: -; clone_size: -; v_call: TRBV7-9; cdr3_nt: TGTGCCAGCAGCTTAGCTAACAGGGCAAATGAGCAGTTCTTC; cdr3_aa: CASSLANRANEQFF
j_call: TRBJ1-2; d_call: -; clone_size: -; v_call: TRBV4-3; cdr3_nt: TGCGCCAGCAGCCAAGAGGCGGGGGGGCACTATGGCTACACCTTC; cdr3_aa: CASSQEAGGHYGYTF
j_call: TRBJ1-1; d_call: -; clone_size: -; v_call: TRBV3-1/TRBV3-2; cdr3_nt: TGTGCCAGCAGCCAAGCTGTGGGCGCAGCTTTCTTT; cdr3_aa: CASSQAVGAAFF
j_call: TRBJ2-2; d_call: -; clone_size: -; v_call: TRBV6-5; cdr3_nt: TGTGCCAGCAGTCAGAACACCGGGGAGCTGTTTTTT; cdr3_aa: CASSQNTGELFF
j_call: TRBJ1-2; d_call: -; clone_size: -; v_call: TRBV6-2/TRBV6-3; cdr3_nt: TGTGCCAGCAGCTCAGGGGCTAACTATGGCTACACCTTC; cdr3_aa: CASSSGANYGYTF
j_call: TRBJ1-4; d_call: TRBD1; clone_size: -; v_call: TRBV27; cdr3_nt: TGTGCCAGCACAGGTTCGACGGACAGGCTTAATGAAAAACTGTTTTTT; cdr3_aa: CASTGSTDRLNEKLFF
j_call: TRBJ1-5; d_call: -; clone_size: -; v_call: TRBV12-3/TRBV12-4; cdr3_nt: TGTGCCAGCAGTTTACGGGGGAATCAGCCCCAGCATTTT; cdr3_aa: CASSLRGNQPQHF
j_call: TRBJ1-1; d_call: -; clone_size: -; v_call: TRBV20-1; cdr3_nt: TGCAGTGCTCCCCGGGGTTCCCTCTTCTTT; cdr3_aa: CSAPRGSLFF
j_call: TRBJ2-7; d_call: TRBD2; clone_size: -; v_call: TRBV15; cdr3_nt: TGTGCCACCAGCAGATCGCTGCCGGGACTATCCAGCTCCTACGAGCAGTACTTC; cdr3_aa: CATSRSLPGLSSSYEQYF
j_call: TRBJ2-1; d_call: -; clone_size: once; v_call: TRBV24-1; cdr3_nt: TGTGCCACCAGTGGGGCGGGTTCCCGACCTGAGCAGTTCTTC; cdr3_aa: CATSGAGSRPEQFF
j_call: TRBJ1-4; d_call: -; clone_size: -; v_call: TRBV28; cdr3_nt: TGTGCCAGCACCCTTTCCCCGCGGCTGACTAATGAAAAACTGTTTTTT; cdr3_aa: CASTLSPRLTNEKLFF
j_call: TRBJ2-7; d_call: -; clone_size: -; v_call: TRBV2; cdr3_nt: TGTGCCAGCAGCTACAGTGACCCGAACTACGAGCAGTACTTC; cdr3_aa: CASSYSDPNYEQYF
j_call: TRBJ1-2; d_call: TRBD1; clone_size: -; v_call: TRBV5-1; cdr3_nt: TGCGCCAGCAGTTCCAACTTACAGGGGGCAGGCTATGGCTACACCTTC; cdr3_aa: CASSSNLQGAGYGYTF
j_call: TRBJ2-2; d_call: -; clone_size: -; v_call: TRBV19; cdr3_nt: TGTGCCAGTAGTATAGGGCAATCCGGGGAGCTGTTTTTT; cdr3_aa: CASSIGQSGELFF